This TCR beta chain came from a study of T cells in Graves' hyperthyroidism and ophthalmopathy. Study context: Specimen type is peripheral blood, collected at initial diagnosis prior to any treatment.

Researchers amplified the TCR beta CDR3 regions from RNA transcripts. First-round RT-PCR of the TCR CDR3 relied on the HTBI primer set. TCRdb ran MiXCR on the multiplex PCR reads and lists one entry per CDR3 protein. The table has a few hundred thousand distinct CDR3 sequences, approximately 14% seen once. J was trimmed by 11 bases and V by 1 base; bases with no gene match: 7. Germline loops: CDR1 MDHEN, CDR2 SYDVKM. The CDR3 length is 15 residues. V is TRBV28 and J is TRBJ1-6, with TRBD1 matching over 8 bases. The specimen was blood. This TCR was recovered from a woman aged 25 to 39 with Graves' ophthalmopathy. For the CDR3, the DNA is TGTGCCAGCAGTTTATTGCAGGGGGCGGTCGCACCCCTCCACTTT. Encoded protein: CASSLLQGAVAPLHF. The variable domain in full, completed from reference TRBV28 and TRBJ1-6, reads DVKVTQSSRYLVKRTGEKVFLECVQDMDHENMFWYRQDPGLGLRLIYFSYDVKMKEKGDIPEGYSVSREKKERFSLILESASTNQTSMYLCASSLLQGAVAPLHFGNGTRLTVT.